A selection of T cell receptor beta chains follows, all from one sample in a study of blood T cell repertoires in COVID-19. Clones were read by immunoSEQ multiplex PCR, and TCRdb kept only the in-frame ones, dropping some. The data show about 110,000 clones, around 90% seen once. Sequencing input: peripheral blood. Receptor source: a woman aged 45-65 years with acute or convalescent COVID-19. Each CDR3 is given with its conserved first and last residue. The D gene is left open where the match is weak. Not every row has a clone size; where given, it reads once, few, many or a size class.

clone_size	v_call	d_call	cdr3_length	j_call	cdr3_aa	cdr3_nt
-	TRBV28	-	14	TRBJ1-4	CASSSDRVNEKLFF	TGTGCCAGCAGTTCGGACAGAGTCAATGAAAAACTGTTTTTT
-	TRBV6-6	TRBD1	13	TRBJ1-1	CASFQGVNTEAFF	TGTGCCAGCTTTCAGGGGGTGAACACTGAAGCTTTCTTT
once	TRBV28	-	11	TRBJ2-1	CASSRYNEQFF	TGTGCCAGCAGCCGGTACAATGAGCAGTTCTTC
-	TRBV5-4	TRBD2	15	TRBJ2-7	CASSVGTSASYEQYF	TGTGCCAGCAGCGTTGGGACTAGCGCCTCCTACGAGCAGTACTTC
-	TRBV27	-	14	TRBJ1-1	CASYPPRGATEAFF	TGTGCCAGCTATCCGCCCAGGGGTGCCACTGAAGCTTTCTTT
-	TRBV24-1	TRBD2	15	TRBJ2-1	CATSGTSGNLNEQFF	TGTGCCACCAGTGGGACTAGCGGGAATCTCAATGAGCAGTTCTTC
-	TRBV5-4	TRBD2	15	TRBJ2-7	CASSFWGLAGNEQYF	TGTGCCAGCAGCTTTTGGGGACTAGCGGGAAACGAGCAGTACTTC
once	TRBV19	-	14	TRBJ2-1	CASREGSLYNEQFF	TGTGCCAGTAGGGAGGGAAGCCTTTACAATGAGCAGTTCTTC
-	TRBV13	-	12	TRBJ2-3	CASSTRQATQYF	TGTGCCAGCAGCACCCGACAGGCTACGCAGTATTTT
-	TRBV6-4	TRBD1	14	TRBJ1-2	CASSDTGRQGSYTF	TGTGCCAGCAGTGACACCGGGCGACAGGGTAGCTACACCTTC
few	TRBV7-9	-	14	TRBJ2-1	CASSLGDINNEQFF	TGTGCCAGCAGCTTAGGGGACATTAACAATGAGCAGTTCTTC
-	TRBV3-1/TRBV3-2	-	11	TRBJ1-1	CASSSGTRAFF	TGTGCCAGCAGCTCCGGGACACGAGCTTTCTTT
-	TRBV6-5	-	13	TRBJ2-1	CASSYRGSGEQFF	TGTGCCAGCAGTTATCGGGGTTCGGGTGAGCAGTTCTTC
-	TRBV21-1	-	22	TRBJ1-5	CASSKSHPSIPGGRGNHQPQHF	TGTGCCAGCAGCAAATCCCACCCCTCCATACCCGGGGGGAGGGGTAACCATCAGCCCCAGCATTTT
-	TRBV7-9	-	15	TRBJ2-7	CASSLMGGITYEQYF	TGTGCCAGCAGCTTAATGGGGGGAATCACCTACGAGCAGTACTTC
-	TRBV7-9	-	14	TRBJ1-2	CASSSGEGGYGYTF	TGTGCCAGCAGCTCAGGGGAAGGAGGCTATGGCTACACCTTC
-	TRBV24-1	TRBD1	16	TRBJ2-2	CATSDIRDRGTGELFF	TGTGCCACCAGTGACATCCGGGACAGGGGGACCGGGGAGCTGTTTTTT
few	TRBV7-8	-	14	TRBJ1-6	CASSPTPTSLILHF	TGTGCCAGCAGCCCCACCCCGACATCTCTAATCCTCCACTTT
-	TRBV5-1	-	14	TRBJ2-7	CASSPGLSSYEQYF	TGCGCCAGCAGCCCTGGGCTAAGCTCCTACGAGCAGTACTTC
-	TRBV18	-	15	TRBJ2-3	CASSPVKGRTDTQYF	TGTGCCAGCTCACCGGTGAAGGGGCGCACAGATACGCAGTATTTT
many	TRBV19	TRBD1	15	TRBJ1-1	CASREPAGGRTEAFF	TGTGCCAGTAGGGAGCCCGCAGGGGGCCGGACTGAAGCTTTCTTT
-	TRBV7-8	-	20	TRBJ2-3	CASSAYPLEAVGASTDTQYF	TGTGCCAGCAGCGCCTATCCCCTAGAAGCTGTGGGTGCTAGCACAGATACGCAGTATTTT
few	TRBV5-1	TRBD2	13	TRBJ2-2	CASSLAGTGELFF	TGCGCCAGCAGCCTAGCGGGTACCGGGGAGCTGTTTTTT
-	TRBV5-1	-	13	TRBJ2-7	CASSLQVGYEQYF	TGCGCCAGCAGCTTACAGGTAGGCTACGAGCAGTACTTC
-	TRBV18	-	15	TRBJ2-6	CASSGRASGANVLTF	TGTGCCAGCTCAGGGCGGGCCTCTGGGGCCAACGTCCTGACTTTC
-	TRBV18	-	15	TRBJ2-5	CASSPEGHPQETQYF	TGTGCCAGCTCACCAGAGGGACACCCCCAAGAGACCCAGTACTTC
few	TRBV28	-	16	TRBJ2-2	CASSPPEGGRAGELFF	TGTGCCAGCAGCCCTCCCGAGGGGGGGAGGGCCGGGGAGCTGTTTTTT
-	TRBV4-2	-	16	TRBJ1-2	CASSQGGTDSNYGYTF	TGTGCCAGCAGCCAAGGGGGAACGGACAGTAACTATGGCTACACCTTC
-	TRBV7-8	TRBD2	15	TRBJ2-1	CASSPSGSPYNEQFF	TGTGCCAGCAGCCCGAGCGGGAGTCCCTACAATGAGCAGTTCTTC
-	TRBV28	TRBD1	15	TRBJ2-1	CASSLLGTAYNEQFF	TGTGCCAGCAGTTTATTGGGGACAGCGTACAATGAGCAGTTCTTC